Reported below is one T cell receptor beta chain. The authors' processing: Reference gene primer amplification gave nucleated cell count estimates. Sequencing was performed with immunoSEQ multiplex PCR; in TCRdb, only in-frame clones are kept and a portion is missing. The V and J calls and the clone size are those of that table, but D and trimming were determined from the DNA. The table lists roughly 100,000 clones, roughly 83% of them singletons, with 3.3% in the top ten. These data come from a study of blood T cell repertoires in COVID-19. Study-wide background: T cells, B-cell-depleted T cells, or PBMCs supplied cDNA or gDNA.

Source material: peripheral blood. The clonotype was recovered from a woman of 80 years or more with active or convalescent COVID-19.

CDR3 residues: CASSLRTGGGYEQYF. The CDR3 coding sequence is TGTGCCAGCAGCTTAAGGACAGGGGGCGGATACGAGCAGTACTTC. This chain connects TRBV7-3 to TRBJ2-7; 11 bases are a match to TRBD1. The germline V gene encodes CDR1 SGHTA and CDR2 FQGTGA. V shed 1 base, J shed 4 bases, and the junction held 3 bases outside the gene matches. The CDR3 loop spans 15 amino acids.